This T cell receptor beta chain is drawn from a study of vaccination and CD4 T cells after COVID-19. Study-wide background: In the convalescent group, nasal swab PCR was SARS-CoV-2 positive; roughly nine cases were mild and one severe. The convalescents were made up of six males and four females, two of whom were Hispanic. Convalescent patients gave post-COVID blood a median about 110 days post-diagnosis, range 35 to 161. Findings and caveats of the study: Convalescent patients displayed a median 86.3% of reactive clones emerging only post-vaccination.

Germline lookup yields CDR1 SGHTA and CDR2 FQGTGA. CDR3 length equals 15 residues. After removal of 4 bases from V and 5 bases from J, the junction contained 7 bases not matched to a gene. Specified time point: late sampling 161 to 241 days after vaccination in three convalescent patients. This clonotype was seen a few times. Its antigen is unidentified. TCRdb ran MiXCR on the PCR reads and lists one entry per CDR3 protein. The data contain 25,000 to 35,000 distinct CDR3 sequences, about half of them singletons. The chain uses TRBV7-3 and TRBJ2-1; TRBD1 matches at 8 bases. This specimen was CD4+ T cells from blood, taken about 7 months after SARS-CoV-2 vaccination. The sequence came from a human donor who had recovered from COVID-19. CDR3 sequence: CASSSTGGSNNEQFF. The CDR3 coding sequence is TGTGCCAGCAGCTCCACAGGGGGTTCAAACAATGAGCAGTTCTTC.